This entry features one T cell receptor beta chain sequence. The data are from a study of blood T cell repertoires in COVID-19. Study-wide background: T cells, B-cell-depleted T cells, or PBMCs provided the cDNA or gDNA that served as material.

Across under 25 US areas, participants ranged in age from about 18 to 90 years. It was within 2 weeks before study entry that exposed participants met a COVID-19 case. CDR1 is SNHLY, CDR2 FYNNEI, per germline. Trimming shortened V by 10 bases and J by 2 bases, and 11 bases separated the two germline ends. The CDR3 runs to 12 residues. This table comes from immunoSEQ multiplex PCR, and its TCRdb copy is limited to in-frame clones, with some not included. The sample has about 300,000 clones; roughly 86% are singletons. Sequencing was performed on PBMCs or T cells enriched from blood (not recorded which). The TCR sequence derives from a woman between 50 and 59 years old who had been exposed to COVID-19. The rearrangement joins TRBV2 to TRBJ1-2; no definite D call. The CDR3 nucleotides are TGTGCCACCTCGGGAGAAAACTATGGCTACACCTTC. Translation gives CATSGENYGYTF.